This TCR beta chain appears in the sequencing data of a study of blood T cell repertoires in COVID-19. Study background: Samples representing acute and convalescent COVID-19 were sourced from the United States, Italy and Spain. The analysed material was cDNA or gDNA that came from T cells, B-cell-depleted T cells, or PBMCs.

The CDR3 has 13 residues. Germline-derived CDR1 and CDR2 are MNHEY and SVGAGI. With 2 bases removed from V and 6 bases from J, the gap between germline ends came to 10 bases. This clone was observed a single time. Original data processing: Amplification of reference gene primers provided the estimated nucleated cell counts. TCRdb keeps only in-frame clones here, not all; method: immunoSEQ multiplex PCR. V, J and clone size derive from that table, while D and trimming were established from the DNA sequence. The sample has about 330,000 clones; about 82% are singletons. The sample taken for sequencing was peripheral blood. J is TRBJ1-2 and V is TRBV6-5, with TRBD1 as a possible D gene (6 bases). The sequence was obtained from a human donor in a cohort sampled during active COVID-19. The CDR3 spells CASSYTGSDGYTF. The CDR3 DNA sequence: TGTGCCAGCAGTTACACAGGGAGTGATGGCTACACCTTC.